This T cell receptor (beta chain) was captured by sequencing in a study of T cell responses to AZD1222 COVID-19 vaccine. Study as a whole: Second-dose schedules of about 4 or about 12 weeks were combined.

This CDR3 comprises 12 residues. Germline loops: CDR1 WSHSY, CDR2 SAAADI. The germline V and J ends were trimmed by 3 bases and 7 bases, with 7 bases remaining between them. The method was immunoSEQ multiplex PCR; TCRdb's version includes in-frame clones alone and lacks a portion of them. This table has about 94,000 clones, approximately 90% appearing once. The chain couples TRBV10-2 to TRBJ1-5; D not resolved. Sequences were derived from peripheral blood, sampled on day 0 of AZD1222 vaccination. The receptor's source is an adult in good health. The chain's CDR3 is CASSDSSQPQHF. CDR3 sequence (DNA): TGCGCCAGCAGTGACAGTTCCCAGCCCCAGCATTTT.